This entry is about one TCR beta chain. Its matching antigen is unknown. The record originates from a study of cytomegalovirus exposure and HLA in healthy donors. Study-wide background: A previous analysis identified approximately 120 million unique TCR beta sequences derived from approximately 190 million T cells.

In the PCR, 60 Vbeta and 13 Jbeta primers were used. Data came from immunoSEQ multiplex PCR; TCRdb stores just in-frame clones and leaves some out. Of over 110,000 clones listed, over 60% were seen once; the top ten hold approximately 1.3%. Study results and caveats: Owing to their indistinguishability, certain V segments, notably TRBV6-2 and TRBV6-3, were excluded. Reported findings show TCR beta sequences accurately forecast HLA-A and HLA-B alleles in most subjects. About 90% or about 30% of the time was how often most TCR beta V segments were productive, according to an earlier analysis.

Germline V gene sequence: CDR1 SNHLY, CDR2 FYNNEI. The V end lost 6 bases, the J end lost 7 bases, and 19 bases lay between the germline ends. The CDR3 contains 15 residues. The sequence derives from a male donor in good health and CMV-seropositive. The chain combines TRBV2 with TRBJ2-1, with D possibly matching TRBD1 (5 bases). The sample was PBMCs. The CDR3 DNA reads TGTGCCAGCAGCGCCGATCTCGGACACCTTAATGAGCAGTTCTTC. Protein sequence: CASSADLGHLNEQFF.